This is a list of T cell receptor beta chains from one sample in a study of T cells in Graves' hyperthyroidism and ophthalmopathy. TCRdb analysed the multiplex PCR reads with MiXCR anew, one entry per CDR3 protein. The repertoire includes approximately 560,000 distinct CDR3 sequences, about 45% of them detected once, and 6.5% to 9% sits in the top ten. Source material: peripheral blood or thyroid tissue (not recorded which). The receptors shown here come from a woman aged 18-30 years with Graves' hyperthyroidism. CDR3s include the opening cysteine and the closing phenylalanine or tryptophan. The order of the fields is clone size, J gene, V gene, CDR3 protein. Size is stated for part of the rows, as once, few or many counts, or as a class when the clone is expanded.

clone size: once
J gene: TRBJ2-6
V gene: TRBV7-1
CDR3 protein: CASSKDRVAGANVLTF

clone size: -
J gene: TRBJ1-2
V gene: TRBV7-3
CDR3 protein: CASSLKTGGDGYTF

clone size: -
J gene: TRBJ2-7
V gene: TRBV23-1
CDR3 protein: CASKPGSFSYEQYF

clone size: many
J gene: TRBJ1-2
V gene: TRBV7-9
CDR3 protein: CASRVTGGFGYTF

clone size: -
J gene: TRBJ1-1
V gene: TRBV24-1
CDR3 protein: CATSLPQGFTKAFF

clone size: few
J gene: TRBJ2-2
V gene: TRBV7-9
CDR3 protein: CASRKDRINTGELFF

clone size: -
J gene: TRBJ2-7
V gene: TRBV20-1
CDR3 protein: CSARALGLAGFEQYF

clone size: -
J gene: TRBJ2-6
V gene: TRBV2
CDR3 protein: CASSERQGANVLTF

clone size: -
J gene: TRBJ1-4
V gene: TRBV2
CDR3 protein: CASRAGWGLGEKLFF

clone size: -
J gene: TRBJ2-5
V gene: TRBV12-3/TRBV12-4
CDR3 protein: CASNLLAGETQYF

clone size: -
J gene: TRBJ2-5
V gene: TRBV10-3
CDR3 protein: CASSAPGGETQYF

clone size: few
J gene: TRBJ2-7
V gene: TRBV20-1
CDR3 protein: CSARVRDFYEQYF

clone size: -
J gene: TRBJ2-7
V gene: TRBV6-5
CDR3 protein: CASSEGGGGHEQYF

clone size: many
J gene: TRBJ1-2
V gene: TRBV12-3/TRBV12-4
CDR3 protein: CASRMGGAGYTF

clone size: few
J gene: TRBJ2-2
V gene: TRBV24-1
CDR3 protein: CATRGGETGELFF

clone size: -
J gene: TRBJ1-2
V gene: TRBV7-2
CDR3 protein: CASSQALLRDSNYGYTF

clone size: few
J gene: TRBJ1-2
V gene: TRBV20-1
CDR3 protein: CSARARTGIYGYTF

clone size: -
J gene: TRBJ1-5
V gene: TRBV6-5
CDR3 protein: CASSLGTGPVGNQPQHF

clone size: -
J gene: TRBJ2-5
V gene: TRBV20-1
CDR3 protein: CGGVPREALEKTQYF

clone size: -
J gene: TRBJ1-6
V gene: TRBV2
CDR3 protein: CASLGQGEILHF

clone size: many
J gene: TRBJ2-7
V gene: TRBV2
CDR3 protein: CASSGSRWGEQYF

clone size: few
J gene: TRBJ1-1
V gene: TRBV10-3
CDR3 protein: CATSRQGGVNTEAFF

clone size: -
J gene: TRBJ1-4
V gene: TRBV15
CDR3 protein: CATSRRGNEKLFF

clone size: few
J gene: TRBJ2-7
V gene: TRBV7-6
CDR3 protein: CASSRDPTGRMFYEQYF

clone size: -
J gene: TRBJ2-1
V gene: TRBV2
CDR3 protein: CASSGASWDNEQFF

clone size: -
J gene: TRBJ2-7
V gene: TRBV5-1
CDR3 protein: CACSPAEPLYEQYF

clone size: -
J gene: TRBJ2-7
V gene: TRBV29-1
CDR3 protein: CSAGTDEQYF

clone size: -
J gene: TRBJ2-2
V gene: TRBV2
CDR3 protein: CASSSDRRTSNTGELFF

clone size: once
J gene: TRBJ2-7
V gene: TRBV5-1
CDR3 protein: CASGDRHYEQYF

clone size: many
J gene: TRBJ1-3
V gene: TRBV20-1
CDR3 protein: CSAPHGNTIYF

clone size: few
J gene: TRBJ1-5
V gene: TRBV24-1
CDR3 protein: CASNLGAGQPQHF

clone size: -
J gene: TRBJ1-5
V gene: TRBV10-3
CDR3 protein: CAISIGLGNQPQHF

clone size: many
J gene: TRBJ1-1
V gene: TRBV29-1
CDR3 protein: CSVESGQENTEAFF

clone size: few
J gene: TRBJ2-7
V gene: TRBV19
CDR3 protein: CASSLAGGRGYEQYF

clone size: -
J gene: TRBJ1-2
V gene: TRBV5-1
CDR3 protein: CASRIGTLYGYTF

clone size: few
J gene: TRBJ2-5
V gene: TRBV5-1
CDR3 protein: CASSLVQTSGETQYF

clone size: -
J gene: TRBJ2-7
V gene: TRBV7-9
CDR3 protein: CASSLDPISYEQYF

clone size: many
J gene: TRBJ2-7
V gene: TRBV7-9
CDR3 protein: CASSQSNEQYF

clone size: many
J gene: TRBJ1-2
V gene: TRBV2
CDR3 protein: CASSGIQGDYGYTF

clone size: -
J gene: TRBJ1-2
V gene: TRBV2
CDR3 protein: CASSAPQVAGYTF

clone size: -
J gene: TRBJ2-5
V gene: TRBV20-1
CDR3 protein: CSARRLAGQETQYF

clone size: -
J gene: TRBJ1-3
V gene: TRBV5-5
CDR3 protein: CASSSTGTGAGNTIYF

clone size: -
J gene: TRBJ1-3
V gene: TRBV7-9
CDR3 protein: CASSLDGITGNTIYF

clone size: -
J gene: TRBJ2-2
V gene: TRBV7-9
CDR3 protein: CASRTRVNTGELFF

clone size: once
J gene: TRBJ2-1
V gene: TRBV7-9
CDR3 protein: CASSLDSSEQFF